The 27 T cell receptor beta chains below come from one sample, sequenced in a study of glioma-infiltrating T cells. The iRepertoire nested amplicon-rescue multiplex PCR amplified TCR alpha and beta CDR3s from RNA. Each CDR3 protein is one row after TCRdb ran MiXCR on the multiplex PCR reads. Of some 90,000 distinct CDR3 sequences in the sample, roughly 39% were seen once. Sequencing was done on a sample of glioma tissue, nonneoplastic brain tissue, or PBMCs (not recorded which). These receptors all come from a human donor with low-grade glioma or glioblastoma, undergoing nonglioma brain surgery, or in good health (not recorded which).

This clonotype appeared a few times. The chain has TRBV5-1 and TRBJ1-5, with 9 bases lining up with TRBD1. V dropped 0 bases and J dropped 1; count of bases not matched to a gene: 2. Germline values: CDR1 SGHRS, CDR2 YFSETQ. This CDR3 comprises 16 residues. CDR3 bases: TGCGCCAGCAGCTTGGGGGGGACAGGGAGCAATCAGCCCCAGCATTTT. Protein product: CASSLGGTGSNQPQHF.

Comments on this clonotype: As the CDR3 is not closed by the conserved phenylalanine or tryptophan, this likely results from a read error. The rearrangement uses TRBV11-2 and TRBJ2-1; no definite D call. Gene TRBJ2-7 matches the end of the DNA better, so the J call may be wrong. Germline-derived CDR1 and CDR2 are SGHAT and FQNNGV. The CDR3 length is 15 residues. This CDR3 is CASSPDLGASYEQYS. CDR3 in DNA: TGTGCCAGCAGCCCCGACCTAGGCGCGTCCTACGAGCAGTACTCC.

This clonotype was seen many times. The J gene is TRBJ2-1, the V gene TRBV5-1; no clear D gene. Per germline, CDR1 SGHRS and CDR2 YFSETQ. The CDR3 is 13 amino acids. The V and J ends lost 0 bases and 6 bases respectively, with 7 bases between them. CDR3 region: CASSLEYINEQFF. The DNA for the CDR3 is TGCGCCAGCAGCTTGGAATATATCAATGAGCAGTTCTTC.

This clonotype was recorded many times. CDR3 residues: CASSQGPPTYEQYF. The CDR3 DNA reads as TGTGCCAGCAGTCAAGGACCCCCGACCTACGAGCAGTACTTC. The chain employs TRBV12-3 or TRBV12-4 and TRBJ2-7; unclear D gene. Trimming left V 5 bases short and J 2 bases short, with 13 bases between. The CDR3 contains 14 residues.

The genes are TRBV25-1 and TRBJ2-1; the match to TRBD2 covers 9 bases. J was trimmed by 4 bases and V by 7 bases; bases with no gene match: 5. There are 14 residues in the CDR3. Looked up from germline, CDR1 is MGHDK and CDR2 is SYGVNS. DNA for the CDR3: TGTGCCAGCACGGCAGCGGGAGGATACAATGAGCAGTTCTTC. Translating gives CASTAAGGYNEQFF.

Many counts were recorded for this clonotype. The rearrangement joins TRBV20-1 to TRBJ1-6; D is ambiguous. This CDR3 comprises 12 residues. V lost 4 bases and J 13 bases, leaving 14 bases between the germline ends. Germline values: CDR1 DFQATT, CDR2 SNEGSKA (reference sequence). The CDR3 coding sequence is TGCAGTGCTAAAAGAGGGAATATCCCCCTCCACTTT. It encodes CSAKRGNIPLHF.

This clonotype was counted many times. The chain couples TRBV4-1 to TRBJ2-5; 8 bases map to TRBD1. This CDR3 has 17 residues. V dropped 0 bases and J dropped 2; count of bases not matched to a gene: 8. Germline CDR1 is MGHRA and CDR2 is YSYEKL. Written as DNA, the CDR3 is TGCGCCAGCAGCCAAGATGGGGCAGGGGGCGGTCAAGAGACCCAGTACTTC. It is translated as CASSQDGAGGGQETQYF.

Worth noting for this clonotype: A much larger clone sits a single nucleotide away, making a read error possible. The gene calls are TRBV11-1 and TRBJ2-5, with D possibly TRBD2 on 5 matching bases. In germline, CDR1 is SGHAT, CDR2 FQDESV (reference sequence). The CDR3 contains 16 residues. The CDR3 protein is CASSQEADRYQETKYF. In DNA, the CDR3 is TGTGCCAGCAGCCAAGAAGCGGATAGGTACCAAGAGACCAAGTACTTC. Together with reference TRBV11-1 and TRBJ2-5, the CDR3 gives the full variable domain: EAEVAQSPRYKITEKSQAVAFWCDPISGHATLYWYRQILGQGPELLVQFQDESVVDDSQLPKDRFSAERLKGVDSTLKIQPAELGDSAMYLCASSQEADRYQETKYFGPGTRLLVL.

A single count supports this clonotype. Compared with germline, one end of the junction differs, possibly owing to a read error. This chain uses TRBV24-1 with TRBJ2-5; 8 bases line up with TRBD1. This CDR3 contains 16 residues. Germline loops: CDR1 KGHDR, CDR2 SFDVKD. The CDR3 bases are TGTGCCACCAATGCCGACAGGGGCCGGTACCAAGAGGCCCAGTACTTC. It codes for CATNADRGRYQEAQYF.

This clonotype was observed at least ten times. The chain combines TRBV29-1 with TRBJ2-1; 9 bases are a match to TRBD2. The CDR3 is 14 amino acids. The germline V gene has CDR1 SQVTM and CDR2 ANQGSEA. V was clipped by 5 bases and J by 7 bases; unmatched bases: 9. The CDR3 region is CSVRAGGARNEQFF. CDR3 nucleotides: TGCAGCGTTAGGGCGGGGGGGGCCAGAAATGAGCAGTTCTTC.

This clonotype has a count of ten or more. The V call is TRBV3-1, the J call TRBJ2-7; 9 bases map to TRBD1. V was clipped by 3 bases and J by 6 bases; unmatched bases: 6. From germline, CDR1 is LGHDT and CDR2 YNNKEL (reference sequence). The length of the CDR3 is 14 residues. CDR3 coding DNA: TGTGCCAGCAGCCACGGGACAGGGAACGGCGAGCAGTACTTC. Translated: CASSHGTGNGEQYF.

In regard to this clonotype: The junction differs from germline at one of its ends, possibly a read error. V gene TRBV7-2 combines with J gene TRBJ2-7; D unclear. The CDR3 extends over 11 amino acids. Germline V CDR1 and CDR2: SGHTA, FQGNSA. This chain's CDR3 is CARSSPGEQYF. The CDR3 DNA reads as TGTGCCAGAAGCTCCCCCGGAGAGCAGTACTTC.

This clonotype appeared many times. CDR3 DNA sequence: TGTGCCAGCAGTTTACGAGGACTAGCGGTCCTGAAAAACATTCAGTACTTC. Translated, it gives CASSLRGLAVLKNIQYF. The gene calls are TRBV28 and TRBJ2-4; 10 bases are shared with TRBD2. Unmatched junction bases numbered 8, after V lost 2 bases and J lost 4 bases. Germline CDR1 and CDR2: MDHEN and SYDVKM. The CDR3 extends over 17 amino acids.

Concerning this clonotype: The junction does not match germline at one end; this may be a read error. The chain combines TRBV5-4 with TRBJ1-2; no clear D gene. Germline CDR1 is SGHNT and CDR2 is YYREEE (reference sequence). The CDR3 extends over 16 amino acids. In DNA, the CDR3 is TGTACCAGCAGTACAATTTTTCCGGACTGGGGTCAAGGCTACACCTTC. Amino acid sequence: CTSSTIFPDWGQGYTF.

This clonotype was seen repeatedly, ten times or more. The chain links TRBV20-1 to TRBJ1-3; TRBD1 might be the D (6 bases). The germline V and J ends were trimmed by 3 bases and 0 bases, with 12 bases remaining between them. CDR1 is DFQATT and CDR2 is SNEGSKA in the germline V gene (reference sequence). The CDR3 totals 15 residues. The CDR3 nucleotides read TGCAGTGCTAGGCACAGGGAGTACTCTGGAAACACCATATATTTT. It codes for CSARHREYSGNTIYF.

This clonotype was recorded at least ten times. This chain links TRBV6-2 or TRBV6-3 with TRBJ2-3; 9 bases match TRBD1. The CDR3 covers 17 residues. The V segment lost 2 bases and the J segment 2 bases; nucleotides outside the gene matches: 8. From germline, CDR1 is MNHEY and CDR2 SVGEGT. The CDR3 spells CASSYPTWDRVTDTQYF. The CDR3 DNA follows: TGTGCCAGCAGTTACCCTACTTGGGACAGGGTCACAGATACGCAGTATTTT.

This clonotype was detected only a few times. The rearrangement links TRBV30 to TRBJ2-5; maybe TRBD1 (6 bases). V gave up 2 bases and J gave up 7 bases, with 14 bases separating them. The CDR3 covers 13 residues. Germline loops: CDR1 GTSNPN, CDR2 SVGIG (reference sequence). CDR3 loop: CAWSSNRDGTQYF. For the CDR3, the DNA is TGTGCCTGGAGTTCCAACAGGGATGGGACCCAGTACTTC.

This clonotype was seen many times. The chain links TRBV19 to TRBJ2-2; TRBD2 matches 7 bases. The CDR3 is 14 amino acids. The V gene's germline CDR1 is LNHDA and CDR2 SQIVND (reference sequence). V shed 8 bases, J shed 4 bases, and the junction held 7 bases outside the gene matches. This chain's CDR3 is CASLARGVTGELFF. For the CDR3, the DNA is TGTGCCAGTCTTGCCCGGGGGGTCACCGGGGAGCTGTTTTTT.

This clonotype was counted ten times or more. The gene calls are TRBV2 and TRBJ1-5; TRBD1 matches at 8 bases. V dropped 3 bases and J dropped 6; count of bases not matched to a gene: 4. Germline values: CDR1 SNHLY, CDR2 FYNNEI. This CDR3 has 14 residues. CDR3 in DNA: TGTGCCAGCAGTGACGGACAGGGCCGTCAGCCCCAGCATTTT. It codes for CASSDGQGRQPQHF.

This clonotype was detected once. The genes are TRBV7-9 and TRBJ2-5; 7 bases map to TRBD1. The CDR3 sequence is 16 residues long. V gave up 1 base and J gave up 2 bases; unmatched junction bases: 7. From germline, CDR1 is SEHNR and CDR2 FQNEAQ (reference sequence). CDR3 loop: CASSLGRGQRQETQYF. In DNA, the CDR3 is TGTGCCAGCAGCTTAGGTCGGGGACAGAGGCAAGAGACCCAGTACTTC.

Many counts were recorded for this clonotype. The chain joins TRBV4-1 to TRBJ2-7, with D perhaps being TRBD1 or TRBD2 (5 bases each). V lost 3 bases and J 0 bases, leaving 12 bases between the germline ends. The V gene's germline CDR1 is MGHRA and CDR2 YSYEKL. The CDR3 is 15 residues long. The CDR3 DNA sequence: TGCGCCAGCAGCCATCGGGACCAGAGCTCCTACGAGCAGTACTTC. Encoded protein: CASSHRDQSSYEQYF.

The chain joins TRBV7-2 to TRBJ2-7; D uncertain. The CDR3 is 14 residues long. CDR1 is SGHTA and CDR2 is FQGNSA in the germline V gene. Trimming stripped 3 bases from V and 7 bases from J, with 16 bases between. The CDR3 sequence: CASSLDETLWEQYF. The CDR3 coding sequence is TGTGCCAGCAGCTTGGATGAGACCCTTTGGGAGCAGTACTTC. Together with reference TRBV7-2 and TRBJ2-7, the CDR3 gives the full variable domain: GAGVSQSPSNKVTEKGKDVELRCDPISGHTALYWYRQSLGQGLEFLIYFQGNSAPDKSGLPSDRFSAERTGGSVSTLTIQRTQQEDSAVYLCASSLDETLWEQYFGPGTRLTVT.

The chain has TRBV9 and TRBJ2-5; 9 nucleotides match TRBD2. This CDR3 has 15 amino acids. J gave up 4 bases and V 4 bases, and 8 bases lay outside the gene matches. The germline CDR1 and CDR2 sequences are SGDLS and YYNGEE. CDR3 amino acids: CASSPMAGGRETQYF. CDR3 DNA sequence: TGTGCCAGCAGCCCAATGGCGGGGGGGCGAGAGACCCAGTACTTC.

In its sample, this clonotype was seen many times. The CDR3 region has the DNA TGCAGTGCTATCGGGCAACTAGGTTCACCCCTCCACTTT. It yields the protein CSAIGQLGSPLHF. V and J are TRBV20-1 and TRBJ1-6; no definite D call. This CDR3 region has 13 residues. Trimming removed 4 bases at V and 9 bases at J, with 13 bases between. The V gene's germline CDR1 is DFQATT and CDR2 SNEGSKA (reference sequence).

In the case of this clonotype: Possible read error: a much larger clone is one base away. CDR3 coding DNA: TGCGCCAGCAGCTTGACCGGTGAGGCCCAGTACTTC. Amino acid sequence: CASSLTGEAQYF. This chain connects TRBV5-1 to TRBJ2-5, with no clear D. The V and J ends lost 1 base and 9 bases respectively, with 10 bases between them. CDR3 length: 12 amino acids. Germline V gene data show CDR1 as SGHRS and CDR2 as YFSETQ.

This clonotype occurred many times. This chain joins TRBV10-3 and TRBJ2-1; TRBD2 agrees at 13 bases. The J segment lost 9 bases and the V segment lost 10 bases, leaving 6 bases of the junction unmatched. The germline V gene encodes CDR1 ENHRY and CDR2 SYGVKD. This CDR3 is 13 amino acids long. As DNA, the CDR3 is TGTGCCACGGTACTAGCGGGGGGGTTTGAGCAGTTCTTC. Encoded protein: CATVLAGGFEQFF.

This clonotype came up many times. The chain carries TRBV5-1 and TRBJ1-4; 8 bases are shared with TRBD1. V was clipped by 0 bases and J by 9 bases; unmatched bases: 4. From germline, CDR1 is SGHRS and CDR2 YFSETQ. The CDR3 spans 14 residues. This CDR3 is CASSLGTGSKKLFF. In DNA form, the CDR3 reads TGCGCCAGCAGCTTGGGGACAGGGAGTAAAAAACTGTTTTTT. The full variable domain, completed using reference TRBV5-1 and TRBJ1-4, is KAGVTQTPRYLIKTRGQQVTLSCSPISGHRSVSWYQQTPGQGLQFLFEYFSETQRNKGNFPGRFSGRQFSNSRSEMNVSTLELGDSALYLCASSLGTGSKKLFFGSGTQLSVL.